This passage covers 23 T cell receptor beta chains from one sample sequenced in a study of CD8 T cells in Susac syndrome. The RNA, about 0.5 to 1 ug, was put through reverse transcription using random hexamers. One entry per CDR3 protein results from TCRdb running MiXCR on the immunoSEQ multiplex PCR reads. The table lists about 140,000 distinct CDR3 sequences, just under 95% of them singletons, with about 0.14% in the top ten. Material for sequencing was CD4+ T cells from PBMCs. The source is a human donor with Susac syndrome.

CDR3 coding DNA: TGCAGTGCTCCGGACGTGGGCTACACCTTC. This sequence encodes CSAPDVGYTF. The V call is TRBV20-1, the J call TRBJ1-2, with unresolved D. Trimming left V 5 bases short and J 8 bases short, with 9 bases between. Germline CDR1 reads DFQATT; CDR2 reads SNEGSKA (reference sequence). The CDR3 runs 10 residues.

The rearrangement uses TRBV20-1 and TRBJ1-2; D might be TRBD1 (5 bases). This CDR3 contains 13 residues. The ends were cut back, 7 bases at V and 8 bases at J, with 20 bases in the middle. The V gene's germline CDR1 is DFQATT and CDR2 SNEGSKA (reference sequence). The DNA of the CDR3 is TGCAGTGTTCCCAGGGCCGAAATCTACGGCTACACCTTC. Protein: CSVPRAEIYGYTF.

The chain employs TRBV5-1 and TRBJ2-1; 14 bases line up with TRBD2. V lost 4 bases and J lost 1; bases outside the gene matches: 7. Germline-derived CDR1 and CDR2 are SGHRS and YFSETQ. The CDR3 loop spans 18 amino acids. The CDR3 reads CASSTLTSGRGSYNEQFF. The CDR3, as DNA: TGCGCCAGCAGCACCTTGACTAGCGGGAGGGGTTCCTACAATGAGCAGTTCTTC.

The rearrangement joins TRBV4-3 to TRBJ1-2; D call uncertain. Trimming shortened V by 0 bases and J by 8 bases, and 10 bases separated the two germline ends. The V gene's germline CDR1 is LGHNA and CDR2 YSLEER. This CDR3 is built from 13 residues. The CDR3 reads CASSQESNWGYTF. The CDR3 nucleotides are TGCGCCAGCAGCCAAGAATCTAACTGGGGCTACACCTTC.

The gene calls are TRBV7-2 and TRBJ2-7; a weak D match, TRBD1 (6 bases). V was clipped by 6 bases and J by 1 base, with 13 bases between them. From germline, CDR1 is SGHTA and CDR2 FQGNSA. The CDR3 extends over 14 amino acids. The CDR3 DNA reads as TGTGCCAGCAGGTTTTACAGGGAGTCCTACGAGCAGTACTTC. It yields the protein CASRFYRESYEQYF. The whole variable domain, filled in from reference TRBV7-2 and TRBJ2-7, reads GAGVSQSPSNKVTEKGKDVELRCDPISGHTALYWYRQSLGQGLEFLIYFQGNSAPDKSGLPSDRFSAERTGGSVSTLTIQRTQQEDSAVYLCASRFYRESYEQYFGPGTRLTVT.

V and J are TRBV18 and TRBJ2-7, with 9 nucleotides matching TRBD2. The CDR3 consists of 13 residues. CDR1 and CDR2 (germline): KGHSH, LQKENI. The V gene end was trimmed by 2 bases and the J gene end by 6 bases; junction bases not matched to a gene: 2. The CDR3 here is CASSPNSGGEQYF. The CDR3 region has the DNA TGTGCCAGCTCACCAAATAGCGGGGGCGAGCAGTACTTC.

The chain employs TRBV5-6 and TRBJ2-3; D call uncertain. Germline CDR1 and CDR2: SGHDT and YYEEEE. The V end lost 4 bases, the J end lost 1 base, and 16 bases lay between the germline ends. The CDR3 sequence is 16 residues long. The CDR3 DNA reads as TGTGCCAGCAGCAACTTAAAGTCCTTTGGCACAGATACGCAGTATTTT. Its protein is CASSNLKSFGTDTQYF.

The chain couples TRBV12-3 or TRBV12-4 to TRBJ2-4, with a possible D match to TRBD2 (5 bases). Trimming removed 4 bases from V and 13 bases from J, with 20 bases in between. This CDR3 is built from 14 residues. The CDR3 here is CASSSSGGPNTQYF. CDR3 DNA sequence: TGTGCCAGCAGTTCGAGCGGAGGACCCAACACCCAGTACTTC.

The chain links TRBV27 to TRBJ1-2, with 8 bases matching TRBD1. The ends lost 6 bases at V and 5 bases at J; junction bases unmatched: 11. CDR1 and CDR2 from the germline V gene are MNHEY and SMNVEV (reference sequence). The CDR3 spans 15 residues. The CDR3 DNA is TGTGCCAGCAGGACTAGGACAGGGCTGGGGTATGGCTACACCTTC. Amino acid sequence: CASRTRTGLGYGYTF.

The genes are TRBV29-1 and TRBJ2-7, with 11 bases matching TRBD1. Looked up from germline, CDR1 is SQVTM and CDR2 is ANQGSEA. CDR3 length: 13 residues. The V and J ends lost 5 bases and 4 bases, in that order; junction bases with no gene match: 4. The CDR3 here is CSVTDRGPYEQYF. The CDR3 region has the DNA TGCAGCGTTACGGACAGGGGGCCTTACGAGCAGTACTTC.

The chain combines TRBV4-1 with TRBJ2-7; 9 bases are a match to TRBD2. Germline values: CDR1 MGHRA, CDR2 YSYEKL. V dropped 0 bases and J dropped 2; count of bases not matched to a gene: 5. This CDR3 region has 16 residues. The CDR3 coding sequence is TGCGCCAGCAGCCAAGATCTGGCTAGCGGGACCTACGAGCAGTACTTC. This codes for CASSQDLASGTYEQYF.

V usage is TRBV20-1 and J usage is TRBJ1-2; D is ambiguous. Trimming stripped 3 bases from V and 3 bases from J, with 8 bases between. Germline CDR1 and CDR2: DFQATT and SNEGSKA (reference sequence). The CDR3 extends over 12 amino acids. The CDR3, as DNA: TGCAGTGCTAGGGGGTTGGACTATGGCTACACCTTC. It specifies CSARGLDYGYTF.

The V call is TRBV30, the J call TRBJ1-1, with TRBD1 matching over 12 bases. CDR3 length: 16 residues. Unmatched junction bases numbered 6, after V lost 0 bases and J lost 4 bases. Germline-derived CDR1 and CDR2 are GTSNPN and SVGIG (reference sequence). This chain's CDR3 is CAWSVGTGGVGTEAFF. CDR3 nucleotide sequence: TGTGCCTGGAGTGTGGGGACAGGGGGCGTCGGCACTGAAGCTTTCTTT.

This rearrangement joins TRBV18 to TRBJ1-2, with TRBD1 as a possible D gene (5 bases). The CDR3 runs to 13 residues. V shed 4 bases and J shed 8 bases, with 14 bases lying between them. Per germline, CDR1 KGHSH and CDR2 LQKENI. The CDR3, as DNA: TGTGCCAGCTCACGGGAGGGGCTCTACGGCTACACCTTC. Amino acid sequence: CASSREGLYGYTF.

The CDR3 DNA sequence: TGCAGTGGAGTGGCCAGAATGAACACTGAAGCTTTCTTT. Translated: CSGVARMNTEAFF. V usage is TRBV20-1 and J usage is TRBJ1-1; no definite D call. Trimming pared 7 bases from V and 0 bases from J, leaving 12 bases between. CDR1 is DFQATT, CDR2 SNEGSKA, per germline (reference sequence). This CDR3 has 13 amino acids.

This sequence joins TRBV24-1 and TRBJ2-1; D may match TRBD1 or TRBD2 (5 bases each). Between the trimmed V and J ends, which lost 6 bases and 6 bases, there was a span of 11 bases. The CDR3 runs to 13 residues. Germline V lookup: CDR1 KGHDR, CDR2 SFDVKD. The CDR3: CATSLSGGNEQFF. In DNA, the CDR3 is TGTGCCACCAGTTTATCTGGGGGCAATGAGCAGTTCTTC.

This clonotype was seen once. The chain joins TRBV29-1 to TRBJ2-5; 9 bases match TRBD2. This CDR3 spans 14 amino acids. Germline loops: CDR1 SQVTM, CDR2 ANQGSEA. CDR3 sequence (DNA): TGCAGTACCCCCGCGGGAGGGGCCCCAGAGACCCAGTACTTC. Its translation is CSTPAGGAPETQYF.

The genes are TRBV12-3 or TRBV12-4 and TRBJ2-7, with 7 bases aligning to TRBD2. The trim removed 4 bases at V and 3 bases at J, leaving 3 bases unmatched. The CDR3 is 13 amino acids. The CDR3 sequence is CASSSAGSYEQYF. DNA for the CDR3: TGTGCCAGCAGTTCAGCGGGAAGCTACGAGCAGTACTTC.

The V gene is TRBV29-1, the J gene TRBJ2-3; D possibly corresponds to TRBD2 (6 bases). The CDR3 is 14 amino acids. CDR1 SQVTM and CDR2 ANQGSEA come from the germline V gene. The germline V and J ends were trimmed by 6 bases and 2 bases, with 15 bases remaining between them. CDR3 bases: TGCAGCGTCGGGGGTGGGCTCAACACAGATACGCAGTATTTT. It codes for CSVGGGLNTDTQYF.

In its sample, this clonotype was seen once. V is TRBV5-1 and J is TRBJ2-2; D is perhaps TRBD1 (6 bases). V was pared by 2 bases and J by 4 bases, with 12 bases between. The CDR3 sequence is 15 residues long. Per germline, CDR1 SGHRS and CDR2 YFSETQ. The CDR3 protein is CASSFSQGSTGELFF. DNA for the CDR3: TGCGCCAGCAGCTTCTCACAGGGCAGCACCGGGGAGCTGTTTTTT.

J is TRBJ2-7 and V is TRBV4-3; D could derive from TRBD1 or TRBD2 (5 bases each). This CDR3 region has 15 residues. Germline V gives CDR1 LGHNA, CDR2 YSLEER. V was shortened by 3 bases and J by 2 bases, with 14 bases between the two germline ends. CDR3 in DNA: TGCGCCAGCAGCCAGGGACGGCAGCCGACCTACGAGCAGTACTTC. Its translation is CASSQGRQPTYEQYF.

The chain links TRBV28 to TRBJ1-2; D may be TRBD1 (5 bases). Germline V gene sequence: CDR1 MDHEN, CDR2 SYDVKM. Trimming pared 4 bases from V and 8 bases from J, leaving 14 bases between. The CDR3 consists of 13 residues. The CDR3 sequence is CASSYGQIRGYTF. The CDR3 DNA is TGTGCCAGCAGTTACGGACAAATCCGCGGCTACACCTTC.

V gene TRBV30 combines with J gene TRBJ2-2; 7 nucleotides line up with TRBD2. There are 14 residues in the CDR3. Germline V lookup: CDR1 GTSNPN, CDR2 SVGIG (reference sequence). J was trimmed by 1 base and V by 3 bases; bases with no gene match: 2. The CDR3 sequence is CAWRSSGNTGELFF. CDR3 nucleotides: TGTGCCTGGAGGTCTAGCGGGAACACCGGGGAGCTGTTTTTT.